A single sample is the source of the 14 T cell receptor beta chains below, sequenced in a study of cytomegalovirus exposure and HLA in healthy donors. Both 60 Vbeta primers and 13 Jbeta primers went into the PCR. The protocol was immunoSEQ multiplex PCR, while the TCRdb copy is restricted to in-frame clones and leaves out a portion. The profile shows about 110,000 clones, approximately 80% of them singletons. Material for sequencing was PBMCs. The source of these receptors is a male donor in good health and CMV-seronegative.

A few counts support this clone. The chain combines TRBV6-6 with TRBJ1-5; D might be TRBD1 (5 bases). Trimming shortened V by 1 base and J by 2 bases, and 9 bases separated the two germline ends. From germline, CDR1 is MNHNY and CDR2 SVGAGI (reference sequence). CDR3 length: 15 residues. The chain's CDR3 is CASSYLGVGNQPQHF. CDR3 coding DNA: TGTGCCAGCAGTTACTTAGGGGTAGGCAATCAGCCCCAGCATTTT.

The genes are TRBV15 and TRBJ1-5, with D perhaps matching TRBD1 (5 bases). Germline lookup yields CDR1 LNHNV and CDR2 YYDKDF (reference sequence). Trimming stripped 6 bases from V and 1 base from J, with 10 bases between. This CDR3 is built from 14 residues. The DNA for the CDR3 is TGTGCCACCAGACCCGGACAAAGCAATCAGCCCCAGCATTTT. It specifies CATRPGQSNQPQHF.

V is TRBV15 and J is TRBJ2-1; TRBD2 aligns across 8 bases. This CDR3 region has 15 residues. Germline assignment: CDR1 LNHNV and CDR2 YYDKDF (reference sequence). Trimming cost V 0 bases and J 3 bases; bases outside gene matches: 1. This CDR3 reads CATSRELADYNEQFF. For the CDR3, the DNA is TGTGCCACCAGCAGAGAACTAGCGGACTACAATGAGCAGTTCTTC.

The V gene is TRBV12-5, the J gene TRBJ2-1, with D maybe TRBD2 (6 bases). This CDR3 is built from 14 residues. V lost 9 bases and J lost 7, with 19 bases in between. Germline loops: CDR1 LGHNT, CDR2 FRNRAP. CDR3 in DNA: TGTGCTAGCCTTAGGGGCGGGGCGGGGAATGAGCAGTTCTTC. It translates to CASLRGGAGNEQFF.

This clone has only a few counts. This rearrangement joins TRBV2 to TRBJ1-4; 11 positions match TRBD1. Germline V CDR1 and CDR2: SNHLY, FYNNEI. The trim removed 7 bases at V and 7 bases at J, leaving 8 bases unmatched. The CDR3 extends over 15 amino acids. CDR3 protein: CASISQGTGGEKLFF. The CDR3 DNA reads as TGTGCCAGCATCAGCCAGGGGACAGGGGGTGAAAAACTGTTTTTT.

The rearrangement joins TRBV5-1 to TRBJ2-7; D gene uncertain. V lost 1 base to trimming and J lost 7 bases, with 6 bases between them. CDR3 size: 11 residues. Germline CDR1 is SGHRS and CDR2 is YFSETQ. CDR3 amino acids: CASSLRSEQYF. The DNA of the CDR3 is TGCGCCAGCAGCTTGCGGAGTGAGCAGTACTTC.

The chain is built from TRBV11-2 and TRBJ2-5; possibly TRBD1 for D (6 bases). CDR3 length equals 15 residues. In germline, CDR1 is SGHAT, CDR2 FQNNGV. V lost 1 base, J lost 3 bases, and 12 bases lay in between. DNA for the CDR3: TGTGCCAGCAGCTTAGTTTCAGGGGCCAAAGAGACCCAGTACTTC. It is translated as CASSLVSGAKETQYF.

The CDR3 sequence: CASSTIAASTDTQYF. CDR3 coding DNA: TGTGCCAGCAGCACAATAGCGGCGAGCACAGATACGCAGTATTTT. This chain links TRBV5-6 with TRBJ2-3; D perhaps matches TRBD2 (6 bases). CDR1 and CDR2 from the germline V gene are SGHDT and YYEEEE. This CDR3 has 15 residues. Trimming pared 4 bases from V and 0 bases from J, leaving 12 bases between.

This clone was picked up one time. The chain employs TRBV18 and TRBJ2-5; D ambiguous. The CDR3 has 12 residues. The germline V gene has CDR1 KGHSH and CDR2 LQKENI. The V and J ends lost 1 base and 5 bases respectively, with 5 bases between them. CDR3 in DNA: TGTGCCAGCTCACCACTCTCCGAGACCCAGTACTTC. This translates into CASSPLSETQYF.

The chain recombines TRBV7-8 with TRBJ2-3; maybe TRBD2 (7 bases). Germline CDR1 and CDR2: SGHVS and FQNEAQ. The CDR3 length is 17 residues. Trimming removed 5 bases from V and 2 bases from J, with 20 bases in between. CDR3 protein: CASSPRGGRGSTDTQYF. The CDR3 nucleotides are TGTGCCAGCAGCCCCAGGGGAGGGAGGGGGTCCACAGATACGCAGTATTTT.

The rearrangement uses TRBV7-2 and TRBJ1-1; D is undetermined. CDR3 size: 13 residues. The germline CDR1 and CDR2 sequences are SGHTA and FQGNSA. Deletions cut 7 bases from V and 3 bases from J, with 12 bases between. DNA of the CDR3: TGTGCCAGCACCCTGACATCCTACACTGAAGCTTTCTTT. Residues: CASTLTSYTEAFF. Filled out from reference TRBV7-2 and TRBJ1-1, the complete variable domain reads GAGVSQSPSNKVTEKGKDVELRCDPISGHTALYWYRQSLGQGLEFLIYFQGNSAPDKSGLPSDRFSAERTGGSVSTLTIQRTQQEDSAVYLCASTLTSYTEAFFGQGTRLTVV.

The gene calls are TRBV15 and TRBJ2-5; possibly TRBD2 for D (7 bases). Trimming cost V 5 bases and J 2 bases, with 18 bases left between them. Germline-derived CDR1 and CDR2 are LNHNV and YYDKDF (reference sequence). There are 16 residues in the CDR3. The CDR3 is CATSPGGGSRQETQYF. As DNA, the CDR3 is TGTGCCACCAGCCCGGGGGGCGGGAGCCGGCAAGAGACCCAGTACTTC. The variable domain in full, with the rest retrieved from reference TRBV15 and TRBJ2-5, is DAMVIQNPRYQVTQFGKPVTLSCSQTLNHNVMYWYQQKSSQAPKLLFHYYDKDFNNEADTPDNFQSRRPNTSFCFLDIRSPGLGDTAMYLCATSPGGGSRQETQYFGPGTRLLVL.

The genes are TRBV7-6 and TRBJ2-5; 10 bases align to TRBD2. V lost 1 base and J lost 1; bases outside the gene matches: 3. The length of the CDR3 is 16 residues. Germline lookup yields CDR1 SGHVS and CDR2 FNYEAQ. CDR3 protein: CASSLGTSGPQETQYF. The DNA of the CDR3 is TGTGCCAGCAGCTTAGGGACTAGCGGACCCCAAGAGACCCAGTACTTC.

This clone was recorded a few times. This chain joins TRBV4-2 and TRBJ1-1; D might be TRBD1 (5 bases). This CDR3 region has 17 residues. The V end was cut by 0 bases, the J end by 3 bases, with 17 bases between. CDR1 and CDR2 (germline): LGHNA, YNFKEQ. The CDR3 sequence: CASSQDLWTPSDTEAFF. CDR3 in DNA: TGTGCCAGCAGCCAAGATCTTTGGACACCTTCCGACACTGAAGCTTTCTTT.